The 8 T cell receptor beta chains given below trace back to one sample, sequenced in a study of neurological immune-mediated disorders. TCRdb re-analysed the 5' RACE reads in MiXCR, keeping a single row per CDR3 protein. The data show about 59,000 distinct CDR3 sequences, 3.7% seen once. Sequenced sample: PBMCs. These TCRs come from a woman aged 45-60 years with multiple sclerosis.

This clonotype was seen repeatedly, ten times or more. The J gene is TRBJ2-5, the V gene TRBV20-1; 13 positions match TRBD2. Germline CDR1 and CDR2: DFQATT and SNEGSKA (reference sequence). The CDR3 contains 17 residues. Trimming took 2 bases from V and 4 from J; bases not matched to a gene: 10. The CDR3, as DNA: TGCAGTGCTAGAATACCGGGACTAGCGGGAATCAGAGAGACCCAGTACTTC. Translation: CSARIPGLAGIRETQYF.

Regarding this clonotype: Possible read error: a much larger clone is one base away. The CDR3 region is CSARKGALVFF. CDR3 bases: TGCAGTGCTAGAAAGGGGGCTTTGGTGTTTTTT. The chain has TRBV20-1 and TRBJ1-4, with 7 bases fitting TRBD1. The germline V gene has CDR1 DFQATT and CDR2 SNEGSKA (reference sequence). The CDR3 consists of 11 residues. V lost 2 bases to trimming and J lost 15 bases; unmatched junction nucleotides: 6.

This clonotype has at least ten counts. The V and J genes are TRBV12-3 or TRBV12-4 and TRBJ1-1; weak D call: TRBD1 (5 bases). This CDR3 spans 13 amino acids. Trimming removed 4 bases from V and 5 bases from J, with 11 bases in between. CDR3 DNA: TGTGCCAGCAGTTGGGACCCGGGGACTGAAGCTTTCTTT. Translating gives CASSWDPGTEAFF.

This clonotype was seen repeatedly, ten times or more. V usage is TRBV7-9 and J usage is TRBJ1-1; 7 bases fit TRBD1. This CDR3 spans 14 amino acids. The ends lost 5 bases at V and 5 bases at J; junction bases unmatched: 8. Germline lookup yields CDR1 SEHNR and CDR2 FQNEAQ (reference sequence). The DNA for the CDR3 is TGTGCCAGCAGCACCGGACAGGAGGGAACTGAAGCTTTCTTT. It specifies CASSTGQEGTEAFF.

This clonotype was found many times. V is TRBV6-2 or TRBV6-3 and J is TRBJ2-1; a possible D gene is TRBD2 (5 bases). The CDR3 has 15 residues. The germline V gene has CDR1 MNHEY and CDR2 SVGEGT. V was trimmed by 6 bases and J by 4 bases, leaving 16 bases between them. Here the CDR3 reads CASSPGVDGYNEQFF. The CDR3, as DNA: TGTGCCAGCAGCCCCGGGGTCGACGGTTACAATGAGCAGTTCTTC.

Many counts were recorded for this clonotype. This chain links TRBV7-9 with TRBJ1-1; perhaps TRBD1 as D (5 bases). V was trimmed by 5 bases and J by 1 base, leaving 11 bases between them. Germline V gene data show CDR1 as SEHNR and CDR2 as FQNEAQ (reference sequence). This CDR3 has 14 residues. CDR3 residues: CASSPPGQNTEAFF. The CDR3 DNA follows: TGTGCCAGCAGCCCCCCCGGACAGAACACTGAAGCTTTCTTT.

The CDR3 region is CASSLELGFSYEQYF. CDR3 coding DNA: TGTGCCAGCAGCTTAGAACTAGGGTTCTCCTACGAGCAGTACTTC. V is TRBV7-6 and J is TRBJ2-7, with D perhaps TRBD2 (5 bases). The V and J ends lost 1 base and 0 bases respectively, with 10 bases between them. The CDR3 is 15 amino acids. Germline assignment: CDR1 SGHVS and CDR2 FNYEAQ.

At least ten counts were recorded for this clonotype. The V call is TRBV12-3 or TRBV12-4, the J call TRBJ2-3; 11 positions match TRBD2. V dropped 3 bases and J dropped 2; count of bases not matched to a gene: 7. This CDR3 region has 17 residues. The CDR3 spells CASSFMGSGRATDTQYF. DNA for the CDR3: TGTGCCAGCAGTTTTATGGGTAGCGGGAGGGCCACAGATACGCAGTATTTT.